Following are 26 T cell receptor beta chains from one sample sequenced in a study of technical replicates of blood from a handful of donors (dated by TCRdb to about 2017). To prepare the library, the immunoSEQ multiplex PCR assay was applied. Sourced from immuneACCESS, this table was stored by TCRdb with only in-frame sequences that have V and J called. A share of the clones is absent; for the studies checked, an unresolved V gene accounts for under half, and the remainder has no known explanation. The sample table contains about 83,000 clones; only one count was recorded for about 95% of them. Around 0.25% of the sample goes to the ten largest clones. Sequenced input: T cells isolated from PBMCs. The receptors shown here come from a human donor in good health.

The rearrangement links TRBV11-2 to TRBJ1-4; D is unclear. Trimming removed 1 base from V and 2 bases from J, with 14 bases in between. The CDR3 spans 17 residues. Germline V gene data show CDR1 as SGHAT and CDR2 as FQNNGV. In nucleotides, the CDR3 is TGTGCCAGCAGCTTAGGGGCAGGCGGGTTCACTAATGAAAAACTGTTTTTT. Amino acid sequence: CASSLGAGGFTNEKLFF.

The V gene is TRBV7-9, the J gene TRBJ2-3, with D tentatively TRBD2 (5 bases). The CDR3 is 16 amino acids. Germline V gene data show CDR1 as SEHNR and CDR2 as FQNEAQ (reference sequence). V gave up 3 bases and J gave up 4 bases, with 17 bases separating them. Here the CDR3 DNA reads TGTGCCAGCAGCTTTTGGGGTACGGTGCGGGCAGATACGCAGTATTTT. It codes for CASSFWGTVRADTQYF.

The rearrangement uses TRBV11-3 and TRBJ2-3; 8 nucleotides line up with TRBD2. Looked up from germline, CDR1 is SGHNT and CDR2 is YENEEA. The CDR3 is made up of 16 amino acids. J was trimmed by 2 bases and V by 6 bases; bases with no gene match: 10. In DNA form, the CDR3 reads TGTGCCAGCAGTTCGAGCGGGAGCGGGGACACAGATACGCAGTATTTT. Encoded protein: CASSSSGSGDTDTQYF.

The rearrangement links TRBV29-1 to TRBJ1-2; D remains unclear. This CDR3 has 11 amino acids. Trimming removed 6 bases from V and 9 bases from J, with 14 bases in between. CDR1 SQVTM and CDR2 ANQGSEA come from the germline V gene. CDR3 bases: TGCAGCGTATCCCGGAGGGATAGCTACACCTTC. This sequence encodes CSVSRRDSYTF.

The chain carries TRBV5-4 and TRBJ1-2, with a possible D match to TRBD1 (5 bases). The V gene lost 7 bases and the J gene lost 6 bases, with 16 bases spanning the gap. Germline V gives CDR1 SGHNT, CDR2 YYREEE (reference sequence). There are 13 residues in the CDR3. In DNA, the CDR3 is TGTGCCAGCGCCGCCGAACCACAGGATGGCTACACCTTC. This encodes CASAAEPQDGYTF.

This clone appeared a single time. V is TRBV14 and J is TRBJ2-7, with 8 bases that match TRBD1. The V gene end was trimmed by 4 bases and the J gene end by 7 bases; junction bases not matched to a gene: 12. The CDR3 loop spans 15 amino acids. CDR1 is SGHDN, CDR2 FVKESK, per germline. CDR3 residues: CASSRGQGSFGEQYF. Written as DNA, the CDR3 is TGTGCCAGCAGCCGTGGACAGGGTTCGTTTGGGGAGCAGTACTTC.

The chain couples TRBV28 to TRBJ2-5; 9 nucleotides align to TRBD1. This CDR3 is 16 amino acids long. From germline, CDR1 is MDHEN and CDR2 SYDVKM. V lost 2 bases, J lost 5 bases, and 9 bases stayed unmatched. CDR3 in DNA: TGTGCCAGCAGTTTAGCCCCGGGACAGGGTGTGGAGACCCAGTACTTC. It codes for CASSLAPGQGVETQYF.

The chain recombines TRBV5-6 with TRBJ2-7, with a weak D call TRBD1 (5 bases). This CDR3 is 14 amino acids long. Germline-derived CDR1 and CDR2 are SGHDT and YYEEEE. V shed 0 bases and J shed 5 bases, with 12 bases lying between them. CDR3 DNA: TGTGCCAGCAGCTTGGAGACAGTCCTCCACGAGCAGTACTTC. It is translated as CASSLETVLHEQYF.

The J gene is TRBJ1-4, the V gene TRBV7-3; 7 bases align to TRBD1. Unmatched junction bases numbered 6, after V lost 5 bases and J lost 6 bases. Germline CDR1 SGHTA, CDR2 FQGTGA. The length of the CDR3 is 14 residues. CDR3 sequence reads: CASSARTGDEKLFF. The CDR3 nucleotides are TGTGCCAGCAGCGCCCGGACAGGAGATGAAAAACTGTTTTTT.

This clone is a singleton in its sample. DNA for the CDR3: TGCAGCGCCGGTACAGAGAACACTGAAGCTTTCTTT. Its protein product is CSAGTENTEAFF. The V and J genes are TRBV29-1 and TRBJ1-1; no definite D call. The CDR3 length is 12 residues. Germline-derived CDR1 and CDR2 are SQVTM and ANQGSEA. Trimming removed 7 bases from V and 1 base from J, with 10 bases in between.

The chain couples TRBV9 to TRBJ1-4; possible D gene TRBD1, 5 bases. V was cut by 4 bases and J by 2 bases, with 15 bases left in between. CDR3 length equals 16 residues. The germline V gene encodes CDR1 SGDLS and CDR2 YYNGEE. CDR3: CASSRGGGDTNEKLFF. In nucleotides, the CDR3 is TGTGCCAGCAGCAGGGGCGGGGGAGATACTAATGAAAAACTGTTTTTT. Full variable domain (rest looked up from reference TRBV9 and TRBJ1-4): DSGVTQTPKHLITATGQRVTLRCSPRSGDLSVYWYQQSLDQGLQFLIQYYNGEERAKGNILERFSAQQFPDLHSELNLSSLELGDSALYFCASSRGGGDTNEKLFFGSGTQLSVL.

The genes are TRBV28 and TRBJ2-2; D perhaps matches TRBD1 (6 bases). CDR3 size: 14 residues. Looked up from germline, CDR1 is MDHEN and CDR2 is SYDVKM. V gave up 6 bases and J gave up 1 base, with 9 bases separating them. CDR3 bases: TGTGCCAGCAGAGGACAGCAGAACACCGGGGAGCTGTTTTTT. As protein: CASRGQQNTGELFF.

V usage is TRBV6-5 and J usage is TRBJ1-1; possible D gene TRBD1, 5 bases. The germline V gene encodes CDR1 MNHEY and CDR2 SVGAGI. The CDR3 has 12 amino acids. Trimming removed 5 bases at V and 5 bases at J, with 9 bases between. The CDR3 is CASSPGGTEAFF. Here the CDR3 DNA reads TGTGCCAGCAGTCCCGGGGGGACTGAAGCTTTCTTT.

The genes are TRBV6-6 and TRBJ1-1; perhaps TRBD1 as D (5 bases). The CDR3 is 13 residues long. Germline CDR1 and CDR2: MNHNY and SVGAGI (reference sequence). Trimming left V 2 bases short and J 3 bases short, with 7 bases between. CDR3 protein: CASSYGTYTEAFF. The CDR3 coding sequence is TGTGCCAGCAGTTACGGGACTTACACTGAAGCTTTCTTT.

This chain connects TRBV9 to TRBJ1-1; 7 positions agree with TRBD1. This CDR3 spans 15 amino acids. Germline CDR1 reads SGDLS; CDR2 reads YYNGEE. The V segment lost 0 bases and the J segment 1 base; nucleotides outside the gene matches: 3. CDR3 residues: CASSVAEGANTEAFF. CDR3 DNA sequence: TGTGCCAGCAGCGTAGCGGAGGGGGCGAACACTGAAGCTTTCTTT.

V and J are TRBV19 and TRBJ2-5, with 7 nucleotides matching TRBD1. The CDR3 has 14 residues. Germline CDR1 is LNHDA and CDR2 is SQIVND (reference sequence). Trimming cost V 6 bases and J 3 bases; bases outside gene matches: 7. The CDR3 region is CASSSTGTEETQYF. The CDR3 DNA is TGTGCCAGTAGCAGCACAGGGACAGAAGAGACCCAGTACTTC.

This chain uses TRBV19 with TRBJ2-1, with a weak D call TRBD1 (5 bases). Germline V gene sequence: CDR1 LNHDA, CDR2 SQIVND (reference sequence). V lost 3 bases and J 8 bases, leaving 17 bases between the germline ends. This CDR3 is built from 15 residues. The CDR3 reads CASSIVDVTGHEQFF. CDR3 sequence (DNA): TGTGCCAGTAGTATTGTTGATGTTACAGGTCATGAGCAGTTCTTC.

CDR3 nucleotides: TGCGCCAGCAGTCAATCAGGGAGGGCCCGGGTCCGGGAGACCCAGTACTTC. It yields the protein CASSQSGRARVRETQYF. The chain joins TRBV23-1 to TRBJ2-5, with TRBD2 matching 7 bases. TRBV23-1 is an open reading frame, and its role is uncertain. V was clipped by 0 bases and J by 5 bases; unmatched bases: 12. This CDR3 comprises 17 residues.

The chain links TRBV9 to TRBJ2-7; 11 bases map to TRBD2. Trimming removed 3 bases from V and 2 bases from J; junction bases left unmatched: 4. The CDR3 is 15 amino acids. Germline-derived CDR1 and CDR2 are SGDLS and YYNGEE. Here the CDR3 reads CASSEGLAAAYEQYF. DNA for the CDR3: TGTGCCAGCAGCGAGGGACTAGCGGCCGCCTACGAGCAGTACTTC.

With respect to this clone: Other DNA variants within this sample encode the same CDR3. This rearrangement joins TRBV27 to TRBJ2-5; 7 nucleotides align to TRBD2. Germline CDR1 is MNHEY and CDR2 is SMNVEV (reference sequence). The ends lost 6 bases at V and 5 bases at J; junction bases unmatched: 9. The CDR3 has 14 residues. The CDR3 nucleotides are TGTGCCAGCAGCCCTGGGACCGGGAGGGAGACCCAGTACTTC. This translates into CASSPGTGRETQYF.

The chain carries TRBV10-3 and TRBJ1-1; 7 bases line up with TRBD1. From germline, CDR1 is ENHRY and CDR2 SYGVKD. The length of the CDR3 is 14 residues. Unmatched junction bases numbered 7, after V lost 3 bases and J lost 6 bases. The CDR3: CAISDPDRAPEAFF. CDR3 coding DNA: TGTGCCATCAGTGATCCAGACAGGGCTCCTGAAGCTTTCTTT.

The chain employs TRBV5-1 and TRBJ1-1; maybe TRBD1 (6 bases). The CDR3 covers 15 residues. Trimming removed 4 bases at V and 6 bases at J, with 19 bases between. Germline V gene lookup returns CDR1 SGHRS and CDR2 YFSETQ. The CDR3 sequence: CASSIGLQGSPEAFF. The CDR3 DNA is TGCGCCAGCAGCATCGGATTACAGGGCTCCCCTGAAGCTTTCTTT. The full variable domain, its missing parts supplied by reference TRBV5-1 and TRBJ1-1, is KAGVTQTPRYLIKTRGQQVTLSCSPISGHRSVSWYQQTPGQGLQFLFEYFSETQRNKGNFPGRFSGRQFSNSRSEMNVSTLELGDSALYLCASSIGLQGSPEAFFGQGTRLTVV.

This clone was found a few times. The rearrangement links TRBV6-6 to TRBJ1-1; D is possibly TRBD1 (5 bases). V lost 2 bases and J 11 bases, leaving 15 bases between the germline ends. CDR3 length: 13 amino acids. The germline CDR1 and CDR2 sequences are MNHNY and SVGAGI (reference sequence). The CDR3 DNA follows: TGTGCCAGCAGTTACGCGACAGAGGATGAGGCTTTCTTT. This gives the protein CASSYATEDEAFF.

J is TRBJ2-7 and V is TRBV7-6; D possibly corresponds to TRBD1 (6 bases). Trimming stripped 3 bases from V and 1 base from J, with 19 bases between. The CDR3 covers 17 residues. CDR1 and CDR2 (germline): SGHVS, FNYEAQ. The CDR3 sequence: CASSFSPMGTTSYEQYF. The CDR3 nucleotides read TGTGCCAGCAGCTTTAGCCCCATGGGGACAACTTCCTACGAGCAGTACTTC.

The chain employs TRBV6-1 and TRBJ1-4, with no clear D. The CDR3 loop spans 15 amino acids. Germline V gene data show CDR1 as MNHNS and CDR2 as SASEGT. The V gene lost 3 bases and the J gene lost 3 bases, with 11 bases spanning the gap. CDR3 protein: CASSENTTPNEKLFF. DNA of the CDR3: TGTGCCAGCAGTGAGAATACTACCCCTAATGAAAAACTGTTTTTT.

The CDR3 reads CASSDGLAGGFYEQYF. In nucleotides, the CDR3 is TGTGCCAGCAGTGATGGGTTAGCGGGAGGGTTCTACGAGCAGTACTTC. The chain recombines TRBV2 with TRBJ2-7, with 11 nucleotides matching TRBD2. The CDR3 is made up of 16 amino acids. Per the germline V gene, CDR1 is SNHLY and CDR2 is FYNNEI. V was clipped by 3 bases and J by 3 bases; unmatched bases: 7.